A few counts support the clone carrying this T cell receptor (beta chain). The data derive from a study of high-grade serous ovarian cancer treatment subgroups. The tumor samples were collected prior to definitive surgery or chemotherapy. Here immunoSEQ multiplex PCR was the method, and the copy in TCRdb shows in-frame clones only, minus some. The repertoire holds about 1,900 clones, with approximately 78% as singletons. CDR1 ENHRY and CDR2 SYGVKD come from the germline V gene. The CDR3 is 14 amino acids. Trimming shortened V by 6 bases and J by 0 bases, and 11 bases separated the two germline ends. The chain links TRBV10-3 to TRBJ1-1; possibly TRBD1 for D (6 bases). Sequenced: tumor tissue. The TCR comes from a human donor with high-grade serous ovarian cancer. The CDR3 loop is CAIRTDSLNTEAFF. CDR3 nucleotides: TGTGCCATCAGGACGGACAGCCTGAACACTGAAGCTTTCTTT.